These 9 T cell receptor beta chains were all obtained from the same sample, sequenced in a study of cytomegalovirus exposure and HLA in healthy donors. Both 60 Vbeta primers and 13 Jbeta primers went into the PCR. Data came from immunoSEQ multiplex PCR; TCRdb stores just in-frame clones and leaves some out. The top ten hold approximately 2.9% of the sample, which has 60,000 to 70,000 clones, roughly 68% seen once. Sequences were obtained from PBMCs. The source is a woman aged 50 to 65 in good health and CMV-seronegative.

V usage is TRBV2 and J usage is TRBJ1-1; no firm D call. The CDR3 spans 13 residues. Germline V gene data show CDR1 as SNHLY and CDR2 as FYNNEI. The V gene lost 8 bases and the J gene lost 8 bases, with 18 bases spanning the gap. CDR3 nucleotide sequence: TGTGCCAGCCATAACCCCCCGGGAGGGGAAGCTTTCTTT. It specifies CASHNPPGGEAFF. The full variable domain, rest sourced from reference TRBV2 and TRBJ1-1, is EPEVTQTPSHQVTQMGQEVILRCVPISNHLYFYWYRQILGQKVEFLVSFYNNEISEKSEIFDDQFSVERPDGSNFTLKIRSTKLEDSAMYFCASHNPPGGEAFFGQGTRLTVV.

The rearrangement joins TRBV5-4 to TRBJ1-1; TRBD1 matches at 7 bases. CDR1 is SGHNT, CDR2 YYREEE, per germline (reference sequence). J was trimmed by 0 bases and V by 4 bases; bases with no gene match: 3. The CDR3 has 14 residues. The CDR3 nucleotides are TGTGCCAGCAGCCCAGGGGGGATGAACACTGAAGCTTTCTTT. Protein product: CASSPGGMNTEAFF.

This chain connects TRBV2 to TRBJ1-2; TRBD1 matches at 7 bases. The V segment lost 9 bases and the J segment 2 bases; nucleotides outside the gene matches: 6. This CDR3 is built from 13 residues. CDR1 is SNHLY and CDR2 is FYNNEI in the germline V gene. The chain's CDR3 is CASSGTANYGYTF. The CDR3 region has the DNA TGTGCCAGTTCGGGGACAGCCAACTATGGCTACACCTTC.

The chain recombines TRBV4-2 with TRBJ1-1; D unclear. The CDR3 runs 14 residues. Between the trimmed V and J ends, which lost 1 base and 2 bases, there was a span of 8 bases. Germline V gene sequence: CDR1 LGHNA, CDR2 YNFKEQ. The CDR3 DNA sequence: TGTGCCAGCAGCCAAGGAGGCGATAACACTGAAGCTTTCTTT. Its translation is CASSQGGDNTEAFF.

The chain recombines TRBV4-3 with TRBJ2-7; D might be TRBD2 (5 bases). The V end lost 1 base, the J end lost 3 bases, and 7 bases lay between the germline ends. This CDR3 is 13 amino acids long. The germline V gene encodes CDR1 LGHNA and CDR2 YSLEER. The CDR3 is CASSQVRDYEQYF. The CDR3 nucleotides are TGCGCCAGCAGCCAAGTCCGGGACTACGAGCAGTACTTC.

In the case of this clone: This CDR3 is also generated by other DNA sequences in the sample. The chain joins TRBV5-1 to TRBJ2-5; 8 positions agree with TRBD1. Germline V gives CDR1 SGHRS, CDR2 YFSETQ. The CDR3 runs to 14 residues. V was clipped by 4 bases and J by 2 bases; unmatched bases: 4. The CDR3 sequence: CASSRGQGQETQYF. The CDR3 DNA follows: TGCGCCAGCAGCCGAGGACAGGGTCAAGAGACCCAGTACTTC.

The chain's CDR3 is CASSEEVAGGQPQHF. In DNA, the CDR3 is TGTGCCAGCAGTGAAGAGGTGGCAGGGGGTCAGCCCCAGCATTTT. The chain recombines TRBV2 with TRBJ1-5, with TRBD1 matching over 7 bases. Germline CDR1 and CDR2: SNHLY and FYNNEI. The CDR3 sequence is 15 residues long. The junction had 6 bases not matched to a gene; V was cut back by 1 base and J by 6 bases.

J is TRBJ2-2 and V is TRBV10-3, with TRBD2 matching 7 bases. Germline loops: CDR1 ENHRY, CDR2 SYGVKD. CDR3 size: 17 residues. The junction had 5 bases not matched to a gene; V was cut back by 0 bases and J by 1 base. The CDR3 protein is CAISESRGDRNTGELFF. CDR3 coding DNA: TGTGCCATCAGTGAGTCTCGGGGGGATCGGAACACCGGGGAGCTGTTTTTT.

The V call is TRBV15, the J call TRBJ2-5; D call uncertain. Germline loops: CDR1 LNHNV, CDR2 YYDKDF (reference sequence). The CDR3 has 15 residues. Trimming removed 3 bases at V and 2 bases at J, with 13 bases between. In DNA form, the CDR3 reads TGTGCCACCAGCAGGATGGCACCCTCTCAAGAGACCCAGTACTTC. It translates to CATSRMAPSQETQYF.